The present entry profiles one T cell receptor (beta chain) with its context. Its antigen is as yet unknown. This specimen comes from a study of shared clonotypes between healthy human individuals. V was cut by 4 bases and J by 6 bases, with 31 bases left in between. Germline V gives CDR1 SGHVT, CDR2 SQSDAQ. This CDR3 has 20 residues. The data were produced by immunoSEQ multiplex PCR, yet TCRdb's version contains in-frame clones alone and is incomplete. The table lists 300,000 to 400,000 clones, about 74% of them singletons. Whole-study findings and limits: Investigators expected sequencing depth to affect clonotype sharing among donors.

The rearrangement uses TRBV7-4 and TRBJ2-1, with D tentatively TRBD1 (5 bases). The sample comprised memory CD4+ T cells sorted from blood. Subset defined: CD45RA-negative fraction. This sequence originates from a man aged 25 to 40 in good health. For the CDR3, the DNA is TGTGCCAGCAGCTATTCCTTCGACTGTTCAGGGTACCAAGTTGCCAATGAGCAGTTCTTC. As protein: CASSYSFDCSGYQVANEQFF.